This entry lists 10 T cell receptor beta chains sequenced from one sample in a study of cytomegalovirus exposure and HLA in healthy donors. 13 Jbeta primers and 60 Vbeta primers were used for the PCR. TCRdb's copy holds only in-frame clones and misses some; the assay was immunoSEQ multiplex PCR. In the table there are around 180,000 clones, around 82% of which are singletons. Input material: PBMCs. The receptors stem from a woman aged 45-59 years in good health and CMV-seropositive.

J is TRBJ2-3 and V is TRBV5-4; 15 bases are a match to TRBD2. The V gene end was trimmed by 3 bases and the J gene end by 6 bases; junction bases not matched to a gene: 5. The CDR3 sequence is 16 residues long. Looked up from germline, CDR1 is SGHNT and CDR2 is YYREEE (reference sequence). The CDR3 DNA reads TGTGCCAGCAGCTCCGGACTAGCGGGGGGGGAGGATACGCAGTATTTT. It translates to CASSSGLAGGEDTQYF.

The genes are TRBV4-1 and TRBJ1-4; 9 bases are a match to TRBD1. The ends lost 4 bases at V and 7 bases at J; junction bases unmatched: 4. The V gene's germline CDR1 is MGHRA and CDR2 YSYEKL. The CDR3 covers 14 residues. The CDR3 here is CASSPGTGSEKLFF. The CDR3 bases are TGCGCCAGCAGCCCTGGGACAGGGAGTGAAAAACTGTTTTTT.

This clone was detected a few times. This chain joins TRBV5-5 and TRBJ2-5, with 12 bases lining up with TRBD1. The germline V gene encodes CDR1 SGHKS and CDR2 YYEKEE (reference sequence). Trimming at V came to 3 bases and at J to 4 bases, leaving 1 base not matched to a gene. The CDR3 consists of 14 residues. The CDR3 DNA is TGTGCCAGCAGCTGGGGACAGGGGGCAGAGACCCAGTACTTC. This codes for CASSWGQGAETQYF. The variable domain in full, completed from reference TRBV5-5 and TRBJ2-5, reads DAGVTQSPTHLIKTRGQQVTLRCSPISGHKSVSWYQQVLGQGPQFIFQYYEKEERGRGNFPDRFSARQFPNYSSELNVNALLLGDSALYLCASSWGQGAETQYFGPGTRLLVL.

The chain links TRBV7-2 to TRBJ2-7, with D possibly matching TRBD1 (5 bases). The CDR3 loop spans 12 amino acids. Trimming took 4 bases from V and 7 from J, leaving 11 bases between them. Germline assignment: CDR1 SGHTA and CDR2 FQGNSA. The CDR3 DNA is TGTGCCAGCAGCTCACAGGTTATTGAGCAGTACTTC. Translated: CASSSQVIEQYF. The whole variable domain, filled in from reference TRBV7-2 and TRBJ2-7, reads GAGVSQSPSNKVTEKGKDVELRCDPISGHTALYWYRQSLGQGLEFLIYFQGNSAPDKSGLPSDRFSAERTGGSVSTLTIQRTQQEDSAVYLCASSSQVIEQYFGPGTRLTVT.

The chain recombines TRBV6-5 with TRBJ1-2; 7 bases align to TRBD1. Germline values: CDR1 MNHEY, CDR2 SVGAGI. This CDR3 region has 15 residues. With 5 bases clipped from V and 0 bases from J, the junction kept 6 bases outside the gene matches. CDR3 nucleotides: TGTGCCAGCAGTACGGGGACAGCGACTAACTATGGCTACACCTTC. As protein: CASSTGTATNYGYTF.

This sequence joins TRBV5-6 and TRBJ1-1; 8 bases map to TRBD1. V was clipped by 3 bases and J by 2 bases; unmatched bases: 12. The CDR3 covers 17 residues. Germline V CDR1 and CDR2: SGHDT, YYEEEE. Here the CDR3 reads CASSYIFTGGVNTEAFF. The CDR3 nucleotides are TGTGCCAGCAGCTACATATTTACAGGGGGGGTTAACACTGAAGCTTTCTTT.

The chain recombines TRBV19 with TRBJ2-7; D may be TRBD2 (5 bases). This CDR3 comprises 12 residues. Germline assignment: CDR1 LNHDA and CDR2 SQIVND (reference sequence). The V end was cut by 8 bases, the J end by 11 bases, with 19 bases between. In nucleotides, the CDR3 is TGTGCCAGTCATAACCGGGGAGTAGAAGAGTACTTC. Protein: CASHNRGVEEYF.

V and J are TRBV7-6 and TRBJ2-3, with 7 nucleotides matching TRBD1. The junction had 7 bases not matched to a gene; V was cut back by 3 bases and J by 1 base. CDR3 length: 16 residues. CDR1 and CDR2 (germline): SGHVS, FNYEAQ. In DNA, the CDR3 is TGTGCCAGCAGCTTCCTACAGGGGACGGGCACAGATACGCAGTATTTT. Translating gives CASSFLQGTGTDTQYF. The full variable domain, its missing parts supplied by reference TRBV7-6 and TRBJ2-3, is GAGVSQSPRYKVTKRGQDVALRCDPISGHVSLYWYRQALGQGPEFLTYFNYEAQQDKSGLPNDRFSAERPEGSISTLTIQRTEQRDSAMYRCASSFLQGTGTDTQYFGPGTRLTVL.

This sequence joins TRBV7-3 and TRBJ2-3; D gene unclear. The CDR3 sequence is 13 residues long. V lost 0 bases, J lost 6 bases, and 7 bases lay in between. Germline CDR1 reads SGHTA; CDR2 reads FQGTGA. CDR3 in amino acids: CASSLTRLDTQYF. CDR3 coding DNA: TGTGCCAGCAGCTTAACGCGGTTGGATACGCAGTATTTT.

This clone appeared once. With a far larger clone one base away, a read error is the likely cause. This sample includes further DNA sequences coding for the same CDR3. The genes are TRBV5-4 and TRBJ2-5; 8 bases align to TRBD2. J gave up 5 bases and V 4 bases, and 10 bases lay outside the gene matches. Germline values: CDR1 SGHNT, CDR2 YYREEE (reference sequence). CDR3 length equals 15 residues. CDR3 nucleotides: TGTGCCAGCAGCCACACCGGGACTAGTGACGAGACCCAGTACTTC. It codes for CASSHTGTSDETQYF.